The entry below gives a single TCR beta chain sequence along with its context. Participants were aged about 18 to 95 years, lived in 25 or so US areas, and enrolled virtually. In the original workflow: Estimated nucleated cell counts came from reference gene primer amplification. Only in-frame clones appear in the TCRdb table, and some are missing; sequencing was by immunoSEQ multiplex PCR. The V and J calls and clone size come from that table; D and trimming were worked out from the DNA. The profile covers approximately 400,000 clones, with roughly nine tenths appearing a single time and around 0.94% taken by the ten largest. This CDR3 spans 14 amino acids. V shed 6 bases and J shed 0 bases, with 14 bases lying between them. Germline-derived CDR1 and CDR2 are DFQATT and SNEGSKA (reference sequence). The sample comes from a study of blood T cell repertoires in COVID-19. On the study more broadly: COVID-19 samples, acute and convalescent, were from the United States, Italy and Spain. The analysed material was cDNA or gDNA that came from T cells, B-cell-depleted T cells, or PBMCs.

The chain is built from TRBV20-1 and TRBJ1-1, with D perhaps matching TRBD1 (5 bases). The TCR sequence derives from a woman between 40 and 55 years old who had been exposed to COVID-19. The sequenced sample was PBMCs or T cells enriched from blood (not recorded which). The CDR3 is CSASRAGLNTEAFF. The CDR3 bases are TGCAGTGCCAGTCGGGCAGGGTTGAACACTGAAGCTTTCTTT.